Included here is one T cell receptor (beta chain) sequence, with context. This entry comes from a study of blood T cell repertoires in COVID-19. Using immunoSEQ multiplex PCR, the repertoire was profiled, and TCRdb retains in-frame clones only, with some absent. The sample lists around 250,000 clones, roughly nine tenths seen once, with roughly 6.3% in the top ten. Trimming took 11 bases from V and 1 from J; bases not matched to a gene: 9. Germline V CDR1 and CDR2: LNHDA, SQIVND (reference sequence). There are 15 residues in the CDR3. The sample comprised peripheral blood. The chain couples TRBV19 to TRBJ2-3; 10 bases align to TRBD2. The TCR comes from a man aged 55-75 years with acute or convalescent COVID-19. The CDR3 reads CASTQGTSGTDTQYF. The CDR3 DNA is TGTGCCTCTACTCAGGGGACTAGCGGCACAGATACGCAGTATTTT.